These 5 T cell receptor beta chains were all obtained from the same sample, sequenced in a study of blood T cells in healthy people across ages. A sample-barcoded 5' primer and a J-beta primer mix were used in a second PCR of roughly 6 to 12 cycles. In TCRdb, the 5' RACE reads were re-called with MiXCR into one record per CDR3 protein. The table shows 700,000 or so distinct CDR3 sequences, with approximately 40% occurring only once. Sequencing was performed on blood. Receptors originate from a man older than 75 in good health.

This clonotype was counted between two and nine times. The chain carries TRBV5-4 and TRBJ2-3; D is perhaps TRBD2 (5 bases). With 5 bases removed from V and 4 bases from J, the gap between germline ends came to 11 bases. The CDR3 is 13 residues long. The germline V gene has CDR1 SGHNT and CDR2 YYREEE (reference sequence). The CDR3, as DNA: TGTGCCAGCAGAAACCTAGCTGCAGATACGCAGTATTTT. It is translated as CASRNLAADTQYF.

A few counts support this clonotype. This chain joins TRBV7-2 and TRBJ2-1, with TRBD2 matching over 12 bases. The CDR3 has 16 amino acids. CDR1 SGHTA and CDR2 FQGNSA come from the germline V gene. After removal of 0 bases from V and 6 bases from J, the junction contained 3 bases not matched to a gene. The CDR3 protein is CASSLAGGLAGNEQFF. As DNA, the CDR3 is TGTGCCAGCAGCTTAGCGGGGGGACTAGCGGGCAATGAGCAGTTCTTC.

As for this clonotype: A much larger clone sits a single nucleotide away, making a read error possible. The rearrangement uses TRBV4-3 and TRBJ2-1; perhaps TRBD1 as D (6 bases). The CDR3 sequence is 14 residues long. The ends were cut back, 4 bases at V and 10 bases at J, with 17 bases in the middle. CDR1 is LGHNA, CDR2 YSLEER, per germline. In nucleotides, the CDR3 is TGCGCCAGCAGCCCCGTACAGGGAACCTACGAGCAGTTCTTC. Protein sequence: CASSPVQGTYEQFF.

This rearrangement joins TRBV2 to TRBJ2-1; D may correspond to TRBD1 or TRBD2 (6 bases each). The germline gives CDR1 SNHLY, CDR2 FYNNEI. V lost 6 bases, J lost 6 bases, and 21 bases lay in between. The CDR3 has 16 residues. The CDR3, as DNA: TGTGCCAGCAGGGCCGAGGGGGGAGGCTTATGCAATGAGCAGTTCTTC. Encoded protein: CASRAEGGGLCNEQFF. Based on the CDR3 plus reference TRBV2 and TRBJ2-1, the full variable domain is EPEVTQTPSHQVTQMGQEVILRCVPISNHLYFYWYRQILGQKVEFLVSFYNNEISEKSEIFDDQFSVERPDGSNFTLKIRSTKLEDSAMYFCASRAEGGGLCNEQFFGPGTRLTVL.

Written as DNA, the CDR3 is TGCAGTGCTAGGGGGACAGGGGAAAATGAGCAGTTCTTC. Protein product: CSARGTGENEQFF. The V call is TRBV20-1, the J call TRBJ2-1; 10 positions agree with TRBD1. CDR3 length equals 13 residues. V trimming: 3 bases; J trimming: 7 bases; junction bases outside the gene matches: 3. CDR1 is DFQATT, CDR2 SNEGSKA, per germline (reference sequence).